This passage covers 3 T cell receptor beta chains from one sample sequenced in a study of T cell responses to AZD1222 COVID-19 vaccine. Sequenced by immunoSEQ multiplex PCR; TCRdb stores in-frame clones only, minus some. The data contain approximately 110,000 clones, roughly nine tenths of them singletons. The material was peripheral blood, obtained 28 days after the second AZD1222 dose. These TCRs come from an adult who received the AZD1222 COVID-19 vaccine.

The genes are TRBV7-6 and TRBJ2-7; 8 bases are shared with TRBD1. The CDR3 loop spans 15 amino acids. V lost 0 bases and J lost 3; bases outside the gene matches: 4. CDR1 SGHVS and CDR2 FNYEAQ come from the germline V gene. The CDR3 DNA reads TGTGCCAGCAGCTTAGCCGGACAGGGTAACTACGAGCAGTACTTC. Its translation is CASSLAGQGNYEQYF. Variable domain in full (rest from reference TRBV7-6 and TRBJ2-7): GAGVSQSPRYKVTKRGQDVALRCDPISGHVSLYWYRQALGQGPEFLTYFNYEAQQDKSGLPNDRFSAERPEGSISTLTIQRTEQRDSAMYRCASSLAGQGNYEQYFGPGTRLTVT.

The V and J genes are TRBV6-2 or TRBV6-3 and TRBJ1-5; 8 nucleotides align to TRBD1. Germline V gives CDR1 MNHEY, CDR2 SVGEGT. The V and J ends lost 4 bases and 5 bases, in that order; junction bases with no gene match: 4. This CDR3 is 14 amino acids long. CDR3 sequence reads: CASSLTGGHQPQHF. Written as DNA, the CDR3 is TGTGCCAGCAGTTTAACAGGGGGACATCAGCCCCAGCATTTT.

The CDR3 reads CASSLRGTAYNEQFF. The CDR3 DNA reads as TGTGCCAGCAGCTTGCGGGGGACAGCTTACAATGAGCAGTTCTTC. The chain employs TRBV11-3 and TRBJ2-1; TRBD1 or TRBD2 may be the D gene (7 bases each). V lost 3 bases and J lost 4, with 13 bases in between. Germline V lookup: CDR1 SGHNT, CDR2 YENEEA. This CDR3 is 15 amino acids long.